One T cell receptor beta chain is described in this entry. These data belong to a study of T cell changes during pregnancy in multiple sclerosis. V gave up 3 bases and J gave up 6 bases, with 11 bases separating them. The CDR3 contains 12 residues. Germline V gives CDR1 SQVTM, CDR2 ANQGSEA. Profiled with immunoSEQ multiplex PCR; TCRdb holds only in-frame clones, not every one. The sample carries about 110,000 clones, 92% recorded once. The sequencing used peripheral blood, collected after pregnancy. The chain recombines TRBV29-1 with TRBJ1-2; D might be TRBD1 (6 bases). The clonotype was recovered from a female donor with multiple sclerosis, enrolled in a pregnancy study. For the CDR3, the DNA is TGCAGCGTTGAGAGGGGGGGCAATGGCTACACCTTC. Its translation: CSVERGGNGYTF.